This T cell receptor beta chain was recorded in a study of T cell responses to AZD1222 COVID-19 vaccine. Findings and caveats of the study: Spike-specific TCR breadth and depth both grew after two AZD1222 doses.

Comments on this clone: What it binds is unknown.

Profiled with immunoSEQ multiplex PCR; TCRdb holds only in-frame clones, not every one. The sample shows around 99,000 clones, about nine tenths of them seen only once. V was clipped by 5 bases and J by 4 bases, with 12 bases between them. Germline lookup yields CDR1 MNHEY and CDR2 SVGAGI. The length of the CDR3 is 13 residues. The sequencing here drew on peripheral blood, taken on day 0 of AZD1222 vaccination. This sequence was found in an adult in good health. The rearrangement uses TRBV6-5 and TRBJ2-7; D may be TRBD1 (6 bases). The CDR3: CASSPQGPYEQYF. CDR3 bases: TGTGCCAGCAGTCCACAGGGACCGTACGAGCAGTACTTC.